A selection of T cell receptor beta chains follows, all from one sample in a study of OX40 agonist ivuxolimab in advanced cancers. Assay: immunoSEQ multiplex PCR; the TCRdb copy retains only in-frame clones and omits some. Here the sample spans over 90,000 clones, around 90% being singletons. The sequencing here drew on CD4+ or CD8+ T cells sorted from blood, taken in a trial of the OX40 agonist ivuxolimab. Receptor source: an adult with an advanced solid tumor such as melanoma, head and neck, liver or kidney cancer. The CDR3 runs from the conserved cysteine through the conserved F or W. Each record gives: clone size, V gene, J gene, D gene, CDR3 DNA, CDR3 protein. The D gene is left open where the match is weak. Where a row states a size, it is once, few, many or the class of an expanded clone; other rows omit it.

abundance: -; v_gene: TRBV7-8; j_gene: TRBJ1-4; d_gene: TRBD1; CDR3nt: TGTGCCAGCAGCTTTCAGGAGGACGCGACAGGGGTGCGCGAAAAACTGTTTTTT; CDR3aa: CASSFQEDATGVREKLFF
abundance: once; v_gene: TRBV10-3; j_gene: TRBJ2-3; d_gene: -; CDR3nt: TGTGCCATCAAACCGGGACAAGGAAGGAGACTAACAGATACGCAGTATTTT; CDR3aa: CAIKPGQGRRLTDTQYF
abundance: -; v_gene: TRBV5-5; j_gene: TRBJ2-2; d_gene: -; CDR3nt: TGTGCCAGCAATAAAGGGGGACCGGATAACACCGGGGAGCTGTTTTTT; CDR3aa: CASNKGGPDNTGELFF
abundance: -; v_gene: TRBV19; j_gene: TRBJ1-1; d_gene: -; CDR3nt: TGTGCCAGTAGCCCAGCCTGGGGGGCCAACACTGAAGCTTTCTTT; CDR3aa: CASSPAWGANTEAFF
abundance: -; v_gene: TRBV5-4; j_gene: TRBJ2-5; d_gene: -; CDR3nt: TGTGCCAGCAGCCCGAAGCCCGGGACCCAAGAGACCCAGTACTTC; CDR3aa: CASSPKPGTQETQYF
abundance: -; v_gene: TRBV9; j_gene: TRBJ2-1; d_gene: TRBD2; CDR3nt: TGTGCCAGCAGCGCCGAACTAGCGGTCCGATACAATGAGCAGTTCTTC; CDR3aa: CASSAELAVRYNEQFF
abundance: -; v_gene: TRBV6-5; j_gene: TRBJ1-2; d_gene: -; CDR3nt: TGTGCCAGCAGTTACTCGCAGGGCGACTATGGCTACACCTTC; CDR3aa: CASSYSQGDYGYTF
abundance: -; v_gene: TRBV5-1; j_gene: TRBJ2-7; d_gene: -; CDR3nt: TGCGCCAGCAGCTTGGGGGACGGGACGTCCTACGAGCAGTACTTC; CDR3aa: CASSLGDGTSYEQYF
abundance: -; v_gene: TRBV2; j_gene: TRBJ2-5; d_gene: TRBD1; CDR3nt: TGTGCCAGCAGGTCCGGGACAGAAGAGACCCAGTACTTC; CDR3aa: CASRSGTEETQYF
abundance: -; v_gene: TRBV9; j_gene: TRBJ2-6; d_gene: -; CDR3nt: TGTGCCAGCAGCGTACGGTTAGGGGCGGGGGCCAACGTCCTGACTTTC; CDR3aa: CASSVRLGAGANVLTF
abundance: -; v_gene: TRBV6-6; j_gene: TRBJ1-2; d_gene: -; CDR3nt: TGTGCCAGCACCCGGGACCGAACGAGTTTCTTC; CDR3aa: CASTRDRTSFF
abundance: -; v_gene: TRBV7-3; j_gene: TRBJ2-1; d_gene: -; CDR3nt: TGTGCCAGCAGCGCCGGACGACTTACCTACAATGAGCAGTTCTTC; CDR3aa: CASSAGRLTYNEQFF
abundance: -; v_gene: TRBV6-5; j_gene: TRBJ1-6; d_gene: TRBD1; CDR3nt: TGTGCCAGCAGTAACAGGGGACATTCACCCCTCCACTTT; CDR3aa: CASSNRGHSPLHF
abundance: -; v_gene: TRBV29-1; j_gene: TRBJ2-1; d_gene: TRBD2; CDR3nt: TGCAGCGTTGTCCCGGGACTAGCAAGTAGACAGTTCTTC; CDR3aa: CSVVPGLASRQFF
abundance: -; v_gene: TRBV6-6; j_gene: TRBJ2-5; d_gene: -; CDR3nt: TGTGCCAGCAGCGAGCTTTTCCTTAACACGGAGACCCAGTACTTC; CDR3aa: CASSELFLNTETQYF
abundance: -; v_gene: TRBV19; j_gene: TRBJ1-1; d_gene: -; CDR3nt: TGTGCCAGTAGTATGGGGGCGCGGATCACTGAAGCTTTCTTT; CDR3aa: CASSMGARITEAFF
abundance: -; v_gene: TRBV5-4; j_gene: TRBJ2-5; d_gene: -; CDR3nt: TGTGCCAGCAGCTTGGCCCACCAAGGAAGGGCAGAGACCCAGTACTTC; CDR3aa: CASSLAHQGRAETQYF
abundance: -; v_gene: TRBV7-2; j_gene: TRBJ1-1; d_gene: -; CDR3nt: TGTGCCAGCAGCTTAGACCCTCGACTGGGCGCTTTCTTT; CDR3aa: CASSLDPRLGAFF
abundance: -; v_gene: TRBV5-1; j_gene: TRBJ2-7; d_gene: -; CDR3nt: TGCGCCAGCAGCTTGGAAGGGACGGTCTACGAGCAGTACTTC; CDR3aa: CASSLEGTVYEQYF
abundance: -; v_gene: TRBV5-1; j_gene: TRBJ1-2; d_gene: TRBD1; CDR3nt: TGCGCCAGCAGCTTGAATTTGGGGCCGGGACAGGGGATCTATGGCTACACCTTC; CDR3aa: CASSLNLGPGQGIYGYTF
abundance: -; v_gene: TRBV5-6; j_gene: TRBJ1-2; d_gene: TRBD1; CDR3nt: TGTGCCAGCATCGGGACAGGGGGTCGTGGCTACACCTTC; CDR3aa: CASIGTGGRGYTF
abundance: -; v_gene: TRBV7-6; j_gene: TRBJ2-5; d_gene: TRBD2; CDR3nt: TGTGCCAGCCGAACGGGAGCGGGAGCCCGCCAGTACTTC; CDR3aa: CASRTGAGARQYF
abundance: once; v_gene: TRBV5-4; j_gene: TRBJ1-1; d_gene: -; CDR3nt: TGTGCCAGCAGCTTGGGACAGGCCGAACATGAAGCTTTCTTT; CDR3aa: CASSLGQAEHEAFF
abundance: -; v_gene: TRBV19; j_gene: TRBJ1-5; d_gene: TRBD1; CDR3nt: TGTGCCAGTAGTAGCCGACAGGGGGCTTTCAATCAGCCCCAGCATTTT; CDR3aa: CASSSRQGAFNQPQHF
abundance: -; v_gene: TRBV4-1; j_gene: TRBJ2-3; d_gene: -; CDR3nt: TGCGCCAGCAGCCAAGAACTCCCAGGGCGAGGGGGGGATACGCAGTATTTT; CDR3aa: CASSQELPGRGGDTQYF
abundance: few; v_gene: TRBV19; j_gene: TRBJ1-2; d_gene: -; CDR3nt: TGTGCCAGTAGTAGGATGGAAGGGGACTATGGCTACACCTTC; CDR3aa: CASSRMEGDYGYTF
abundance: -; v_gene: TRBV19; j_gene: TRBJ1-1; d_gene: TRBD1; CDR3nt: TGTGCCAGTAGTATTCAGGGGGCTATGAACACTGAAGCTTTCTTT; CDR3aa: CASSIQGAMNTEAFF
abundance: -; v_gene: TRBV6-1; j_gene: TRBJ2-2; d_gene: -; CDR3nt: TGTGCCATGTCTCCCGTACACGGGGAGCTGTTTTTT; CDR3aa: CAMSPVHGELFF
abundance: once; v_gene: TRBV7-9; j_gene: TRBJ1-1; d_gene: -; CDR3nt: TGTGCCAGCCGAAGCATTAGGTTGTGGGGGAACAACACTGAAGCTTTCTTT; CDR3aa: CASRSIRLWGNNTEAFF
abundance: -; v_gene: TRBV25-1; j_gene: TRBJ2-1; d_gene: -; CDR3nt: TGTGCCAGCAGTGCCGGAACCCGGTATCGTGAGCAGTTCTTC; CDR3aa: CASSAGTRYREQFF